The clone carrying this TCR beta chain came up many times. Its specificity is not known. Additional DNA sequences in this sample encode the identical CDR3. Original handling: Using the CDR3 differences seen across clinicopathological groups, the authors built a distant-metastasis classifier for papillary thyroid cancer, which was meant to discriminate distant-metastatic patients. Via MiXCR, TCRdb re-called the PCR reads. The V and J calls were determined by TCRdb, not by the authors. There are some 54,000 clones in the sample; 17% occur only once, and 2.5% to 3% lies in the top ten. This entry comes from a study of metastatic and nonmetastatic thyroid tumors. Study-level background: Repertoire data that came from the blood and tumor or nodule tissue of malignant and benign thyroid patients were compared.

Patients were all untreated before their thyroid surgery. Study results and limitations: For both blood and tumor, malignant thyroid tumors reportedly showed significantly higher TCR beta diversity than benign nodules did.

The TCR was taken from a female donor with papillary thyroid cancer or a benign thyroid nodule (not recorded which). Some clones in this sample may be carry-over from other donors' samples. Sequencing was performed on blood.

CDR3 sequence reads: CASSPPGQIQTQYF. CDR3 coding DNA: TGTGCCAGCAGCCCACCCGGACAGATCCAGACCCAGTACTTC. The chain recombines TRBV7-3 with TRBJ2-5; TRBD1 is a possible D gene (6 bases). The germline gives CDR1 SGHTA, CDR2 FQGTGA. Trimming stripped 5 bases from V and 6 bases from J, with 16 bases between. This CDR3 is built from 14 residues.